This TCR beta chain was identified in a study of CXCR3-negative and CXCR3-positive naive CD8 T cells. The TRB libraries of cDNA were built by UMI-labeled 5' RACE. With the 5' RACE reads reprocessed, TCRdb shows one record per CDR3 protein and no DNA. This sample's table has 38,000 or so distinct CDR3 sequences. The CDR3 spans 12 residues. Germline values: CDR1 MNHEY, CDR2 SMNVEV (reference sequence). The gene calls are TRBV27 and TRBJ2-7; TCRdb reports TRBD1, a call that lacks DNA to check it against. Sequencing input: memory CD8+ T cells from blood. The receptor comes from a human donor in good health. Some clones in this sample may be carry-over from other donors' samples. The chain's CDR3 is CASSFQGNEQYF.